What follows describes a single T cell receptor beta chain. The primer mix had 60 Vbeta and 13 Jbeta primers. Here immunoSEQ multiplex PCR was the method, and the copy in TCRdb shows in-frame clones only, minus some. The data hold 100,000 to 150,000 clones, with 75% to 85% observed a single time. This sample is drawn from a study of cytomegalovirus exposure and HLA in healthy donors. V shed 0 bases and J shed 10 bases, with 10 bases lying between them. Germline V gene lookup returns CDR1 GTSNPN and CDR2 SVGIG (reference sequence). The CDR3 is 12 residues long. The V gene is TRBV30, the J gene TRBJ2-1, with D unclear. What was sequenced was PBMCs. The TCR was taken from a man in his forties in good health and CMV-seronegative. The CDR3, as DNA: TGTGCCTGGAGTGTATGGCTCAGAGAGCAGTTCTTC. It specifies CAWSVWLREQFF.